These 8 T cell receptor beta chains share one sample of origin, sequenced in a study of blood T cell repertoires in COVID-19. Sequencing used immunoSEQ multiplex PCR; TCRdb keeps in-frame clones, though not all of them. The sample shows about 270,000 clones, 88% of them seen only once. Material: PBMCs or T cells enriched from blood (not recorded which). The source is a woman aged 50 to 65 who had recovered from COVID-19.

The chain links TRBV6-5 to TRBJ2-7, with no clear D. Trimming shortened V by 2 bases and J by 4 bases, and 3 bases separated the two germline ends. Germline values: CDR1 MNHEY, CDR2 SVGAGI. CDR3 length: 11 amino acids. CDR3 region: CASSYPYEQYF. The DNA of the CDR3 is TGTGCCAGCAGTTACCCATACGAGCAGTACTTC.

This clone has just one count. This sequence joins TRBV30 and TRBJ2-7; TRBD2 matches at 9 bases. The junction had 5 bases not matched to a gene; V was cut back by 0 bases and J by 2 bases. The CDR3 loop spans 15 amino acids. Per germline, CDR1 GTSNPN and CDR2 SVGIG (reference sequence). The CDR3, as DNA: TGTGCCTGGAGTGTACCGGCGGGAGGGACCTACGAGCAGTACTTC. Its translation is CAWSVPAGGTYEQYF.

V gene TRBV7-2 combines with J gene TRBJ2-7, with 8 bases lining up with TRBD1. Losses at the gene ends were 4 bases for V and 4 bases for J; bases not matched to a gene: 6. CDR3 length: 14 amino acids. The germline V gene has CDR1 SGHTA and CDR2 FQGNSA. The CDR3 is CASSSTGVRYEQYF. CDR3 DNA: TGTGCCAGCAGCTCGACAGGGGTTCGGTACGAGCAGTACTTC.

This clone has a single count. This chain joins TRBV4-1 and TRBJ2-7; 7 bases fit TRBD1. Germline V lookup: CDR1 MGHRA, CDR2 YSYEKL. The CDR3 has 13 residues. V lost 8 bases, J lost 2 bases, and 6 bases stayed unmatched. CDR3 in DNA: TGCGCCAGCGGACAGGAAACGGCCTACGAGCAGTACTTC. Its protein is CASGQETAYEQYF.

This chain uses TRBV27 with TRBJ2-7; 8 bases are shared with TRBD2. The CDR3 is 14 amino acids. The germline gives CDR1 MNHEY, CDR2 SMNVEV (reference sequence). V trimming: 10 bases; J trimming: 2 bases; junction bases outside the gene matches: 10. CDR3 protein: CATSPGLGTYEQYF. The CDR3 DNA sequence: TGTGCCACCTCCCCGGGACTAGGGACCTACGAGCAGTACTTC.

In regard to this clone: Other DNA sequences in this specimen translate into the identical CDR3. The chain is built from TRBV29-1 and TRBJ2-7, with a weak D call TRBD2 (5 bases). The CDR3 runs 12 residues. Trimming pared 6 bases from V and 1 base from J, leaving 10 bases between. CDR1 and CDR2 (germline): SQVTM, ANQGSEA. CDR3 sequence (DNA): TGCAGCGTGGGTACTAGTTCCTACGAGCAGTACTTC. This codes for CSVGTSSYEQYF.

V and J are TRBV3-1 (or the pseudogene TRBV3-2) and TRBJ2-7; TRBD2 matches at 7 bases. Trimming took 0 bases from V and 2 from J; bases not matched to a gene: 10. The CDR3 consists of 17 residues. The germline V gene encodes CDR1 LGHDT and CDR2 YNNKEL (reference sequence). CDR3: CASSQESWGRGPYEQYF. DNA for the CDR3: TGTGCCAGCAGCCAAGAAAGTTGGGGGAGGGGACCCTACGAGCAGTACTTC.

This sequence joins TRBV5-4 and TRBJ2-5; the match to TRBD1 covers 10 bases. J gave up 4 bases and V 2 bases, and 5 bases lay outside the gene matches. This CDR3 is built from 15 residues. Germline assignment: CDR1 SGHNT and CDR2 YYREEE (reference sequence). In nucleotides, the CDR3 is TGTGCCAGCAGCTTTGGGACAGGGGTTCGAGAGACCCAGTACTTC. The encoded protein is CASSFGTGVRETQYF.